The next 32 T cell receptor beta chains were all read from a single sample in a study of blood T cell repertoires in COVID-19. Generated by immunoSEQ multiplex PCR, the TCRdb table keeps only in-frame clones and is missing some. The data show roughly 130,000 clones, roughly four fifths seen once. Sequenced sample: PBMCs or T cells enriched from blood (not recorded which). The receptors originated from a woman between 50 and 59 years old with acute COVID-19.

The rearrangement joins TRBV2 to TRBJ1-5, with a possible D match to TRBD1 (5 bases). The length of the CDR3 is 15 residues. Between the trimmed V and J ends, which lost 3 bases and 5 bases, there was a span of 14 bases. Germline CDR1 and CDR2: SNHLY and FYNNEI. The CDR3 DNA is TGTGCCAGCAGTGACGGTCAGGGTAAGGATCAGCCCCAGCATTTT. Translated: CASSDGQGKDQPQHF.

This chain joins TRBV19 and TRBJ1-1; maybe TRBD1 (6 bases). Germline V gene sequence: CDR1 LNHDA, CDR2 SQIVND (reference sequence). There are 14 residues in the CDR3. V was cut by 3 bases and J by 3 bases, with 11 bases left in between. CDR3 sequence: CASSINRADTEAFF. CDR3 DNA sequence: TGTGCCAGTAGTATTAACAGGGCCGACACTGAAGCTTTCTTT.

The chain couples TRBV10-3 to TRBJ2-7; a weak D match, TRBD1 (6 bases). V dropped 8 bases and J dropped 6 bases, with 14 bases sitting between them. CDR1 ENHRY and CDR2 SYGVKD come from the germline V gene. The length of the CDR3 is 12 residues. In DNA, the CDR3 is TGTGCCATCGCTGCAGGGGAGAGCGAGCAGTACTTC. Protein: CAIAAGESEQYF.

The chain employs TRBV5-1 and TRBJ2-5, with 16 bases identical to TRBD2. The length of the CDR3 is 18 residues. V lost 2 bases and J lost 5; bases outside the gene matches: 9. Germline V gene data show CDR1 as SGHRS and CDR2 as YFSETQ. CDR3 nucleotide sequence: TGCGCCAGCAGCTTTAATACGGGACTAGCGGGAGGGCCGGAGACCCAGTACTTC. Translation: CASSFNTGLAGGPETQYF. Based on the CDR3 plus reference TRBV5-1 and TRBJ2-5, the full variable domain is KAGVTQTPRYLIKTRGQQVTLSCSPISGHRSVSWYQQTPGQGLQFLFEYFSETQRNKGNFPGRFSGRQFSNSRSEMNVSTLELGDSALYLCASSFNTGLAGGPETQYFGPGTRLLVL.

The table lists this clone with a count of one. The chain links TRBV6-5 to TRBJ2-7; a possible D gene is TRBD1 (6 bases). V was cut by 5 bases and J by 2 bases, with 10 bases left in between. Germline CDR1 and CDR2: MNHEY and SVGAGI. This CDR3 has 13 amino acids. CDR3 amino acids: CASSRQVTYEQYF. For the CDR3, the DNA is TGTGCCAGCAGTAGACAGGTTACCTACGAGCAGTACTTC.

The V and J genes are TRBV5-1 and TRBJ1-1; 7 nucleotides align to TRBD1. The CDR3 loop spans 15 amino acids. J gave up 4 bases and V 4 bases, and 10 bases lay outside the gene matches. Germline CDR1 SGHRS, CDR2 YFSETQ. CDR3 region: CASSDQGGWVTEAFF. CDR3 bases: TGCGCCAGCAGCGACCAGGGGGGTTGGGTCACTGAAGCTTTCTTT.

The J gene is TRBJ1-1, the V gene TRBV11-2, with a possible D match to TRBD1 (5 bases). V shed 1 base and J shed 5 bases, with 11 bases lying between them. This CDR3 region has 14 residues. Germline loops: CDR1 SGHAT, CDR2 FQNNGV. The CDR3 DNA reads as TGTGCCAGCAGCTTAGTACAAGGGGTGACTGAAGCTTTCTTT. Its protein product is CASSLVQGVTEAFF.

The chain employs TRBV27 and TRBJ2-3; unclear D gene. The CDR3 runs to 13 residues. V was trimmed by 10 bases and J by 2 bases, leaving 13 bases between them. Germline assignment: CDR1 MNHEY and CDR2 SMNVEV (reference sequence). The CDR3 sequence is CATLGVVTDTQYF. The DNA of the CDR3 is TGTGCCACCCTGGGCGTTGTCACAGATACGCAGTATTTT.

The chain joins TRBV5-8 to TRBJ1-4, with D hard to call. Germline CDR1 reads SGHTS; CDR2 reads YDEGEE. This CDR3 spans 18 amino acids. Trimming pared 1 base from V and 0 bases from J, leaving 16 bases between. This CDR3 reads CASSLTTRTDPTNEKLFF. The CDR3 DNA reads TGTGCCAGCAGCTTGACGACACGAACAGACCCAACTAATGAAAAACTGTTTTTT. Filled out from reference TRBV5-8 and TRBJ1-4, the complete variable domain reads EAGVTQSPTHLIKTRGQQATLRCSPISGHTSVYWYQQALGLGLQFLLWYDEGEERNRGNFPPRFSGRQFPNYSSELNVNALELEDSALYLCASSLTTRTDPTNEKLFFGSGTQLSVL.

There are a few counts of this clone. The chain couples TRBV14 to TRBJ2-7; TRBD1 matches at 7 bases. V was clipped by 1 base and J by 1 base; unmatched bases: 7. CDR3 size: 16 residues. Per germline, CDR1 SGHDN and CDR2 FVKESK. The CDR3 is CASSQARDSLSYEQYF. The CDR3 DNA follows: TGTGCCAGCAGCCAAGCACGGGACAGCCTATCCTACGAGCAGTACTTC.

The DNA for the CDR3 is TGCAGCGTTGCTAGCGGGCCTAGCTCCTACAATGAGCAGTTCTTC. As protein: CSVASGPSSYNEQFF. The V gene is TRBV29-1, the J gene TRBJ2-1; 8 bases map to TRBD2. Germline V CDR1 and CDR2: SQVTM, ANQGSEA. Trimming at V came to 4 bases and at J to 0 bases, leaving 5 bases not matched to a gene. CDR3 length: 15 amino acids.

The chain combines TRBV24-1 with TRBJ2-5, with 7 bases lining up with TRBD1. CDR1 and CDR2 (germline): KGHDR, SFDVKD. CDR3 length equals 15 residues. The ends lost 3 bases at V and 5 bases at J; junction bases unmatched: 8. CDR3 in DNA: TGTGCCACCAGTGATCTACAGGGGTTCGGGGAGACCCAGTACTTC. Encoded protein: CATSDLQGFGETQYF.

V usage is TRBV3-1 (or the pseudogene TRBV3-2) and J usage is TRBJ2-7, with TRBD1 as a possible D gene (5 bases). V was cut by 1 base and J by 3 bases, with 7 bases left in between. CDR3 length equals 13 residues. Per the germline V gene, CDR1 is LGHDT and CDR2 is YNNKEL (reference sequence). The CDR3 nucleotides read TGTGCCAGCAGCCAAGGGACAATCTACGAGCAGTACTTC. This sequence encodes CASSQGTIYEQYF.

This rearrangement joins TRBV5-1 to TRBJ2-7, with 7 nucleotides matching TRBD2. With 5 bases clipped from V and 3 bases from J, the junction kept 11 bases outside the gene matches. The germline V gene encodes CDR1 SGHRS and CDR2 YFSETQ. This CDR3 contains 15 residues. The CDR3 coding sequence is TGCGCCAGCAGTCCCGGAGGCGGGAGTCTCTACGAGCAGTACTTC. It specifies CASSPGGGSLYEQYF. The complete variable domain, with remaining parts taken from reference TRBV5-1 and TRBJ2-7, reads KAGVTQTPRYLIKTRGQQVTLSCSPISGHRSVSWYQQTPGQGLQFLFEYFSETQRNKGNFPGRFSGRQFSNSRSEMNVSTLELGDSALYLCASSPGGGSLYEQYFGPGTRLTVT.

The J gene is TRBJ1-5, the V gene TRBV3-1 (or the pseudogene TRBV3-2); the D is unclear. V gave up 4 bases and J gave up 8 bases, with 15 bases separating them. This CDR3 has 14 amino acids. Germline CDR1 and CDR2: LGHDT and YNNKEL (reference sequence). DNA for the CDR3: TGTGCCAGCAGCCCCAACCGAGTGTTGGAGCCCCAGCATTTT. Protein sequence: CASSPNRVLEPQHF.

This chain uses TRBV27 with TRBJ1-4; a weak D match, TRBD1 (5 bases). The CDR3 totals 17 residues. Trimming cost V 5 bases and J 5 bases, with 21 bases left between them. The germline V gene has CDR1 MNHEY and CDR2 SMNVEV (reference sequence). The DNA of the CDR3 is TGTGCCAGCAGTCTACTACGTCGGGGGAGGTTGAATGAAAAACTGTTTTTT. As protein: CASSLLRRGRLNEKLFF.

The chain joins TRBV5-5 to TRBJ1-2, with 8 bases fitting TRBD1. The CDR3 is 15 residues long. V was clipped by 5 bases and J by 13 bases; unmatched bases: 19. Germline V lookup: CDR1 SGHKS, CDR2 YYEKEE (reference sequence). The CDR3 region has the DNA TGTGCCAGCAGTCGAGTTGACGCAGGGGGCCGGGGGTCCACCTTC. Amino acids: CASSRVDAGGRGSTF.

The count of this clone is one. The chain joins TRBV2 to TRBJ1-2; D uncertain. Germline V gene data show CDR1 as SNHLY and CDR2 as FYNNEI. Trimming shortened V by 6 bases and J by 0 bases, and 14 bases separated the two germline ends. The CDR3 sequence is 15 residues long. CDR3 residues: CASREEIAANYGYTF. In DNA form, the CDR3 reads TGTGCCAGCAGGGAGGAAATCGCCGCTAACTATGGCTACACCTTC.

The chain employs TRBV11-3 and TRBJ2-1; 7 bases map to TRBD2. J lost 4 bases, V lost 5 bases, and 8 bases had no gene match. This CDR3 comprises 15 residues. Germline V gives CDR1 SGHNT, CDR2 YENEEA. In nucleotides, the CDR3 is TGTGCCAGCAGCGGGAGCGGGAAGGCGTACAATGAGCAGTTCTTC. Protein: CASSGSGKAYNEQFF.

This clone came up many times. This chain joins TRBV7-8 and TRBJ2-7; D remains ambiguous. Germline CDR1 reads SGHVS; CDR2 reads FQNEAQ. V lost 5 bases and J lost 2, with 4 bases in between. The CDR3 runs 11 residues. CDR3 protein: CASSVTYEQYF. CDR3 in DNA: TGTGCCAGCAGCGTTACCTACGAGCAGTACTTC.

This chain joins TRBV9 and TRBJ1-2, with D perhaps TRBD1 (5 bases). CDR1 is SGDLS, CDR2 YYNGEE, per germline. V shed 3 bases and J shed 2 bases, with 20 bases lying between them. The CDR3 consists of 17 residues. Written as DNA, the CDR3 is TGTGCCAGCAGCGAACCCAAAGAGGACACCCAGAACTATGGCTACACCTTC. Residues: CASSEPKEDTQNYGYTF.

This clone was counted once. The chain combines TRBV5-1 with TRBJ2-3; the D is unclear. Germline V lookup: CDR1 SGHRS, CDR2 YFSETQ. The length of the CDR3 is 15 residues. V dropped 4 bases and J dropped 0 bases, with 12 bases sitting between them. CDR3 residues: CASSLTVPSTDTQYF. The DNA for the CDR3 is TGCGCCAGCAGCCTCACTGTCCCTAGCACAGATACGCAGTATTTT.

This clone has just a few counts. J is TRBJ1-1 and V is TRBV18, with D possibly TRBD1 on 5 matching bases. Germline V gene sequence: CDR1 KGHSH, CDR2 LQKENI. Trimming left V 3 bases short and J 5 bases short, with 16 bases between. This CDR3 is 15 amino acids long. The CDR3 loop is CASSPNGAGLTEAFF. The CDR3, as DNA: TGTGCCAGCTCACCGAACGGGGCGGGGCTTACTGAAGCTTTCTTT.

The chain has TRBV6-5 and TRBJ2-1; 10 nucleotides match TRBD2. The CDR3 is 15 amino acids. CDR1 MNHEY and CDR2 SVGAGI come from the germline V gene. The V and J ends lost 2 bases and 5 bases, in that order; junction bases with no gene match: 3. CDR3 sequence (DNA): TGTGCCAGCAGTTACGGGACTAGCGCAAACAATGAGCAGTTCTTC. Translation: CASSYGTSANNEQFF.

The CDR3 here is CAWGPRGNEQFF. The CDR3 DNA reads TGTGCCTGGGGGCCTAGGGGGAATGAGCAGTTCTTC. The V call is TRBV30, the J call TRBJ2-1; perhaps TRBD1 as D (6 bases). V was cut by 5 bases and J by 7 bases, with 12 bases left in between. Looked up from germline, CDR1 is GTSNPN and CDR2 is SVGIG (reference sequence). The CDR3 runs to 12 residues.

The CDR3 bases are TGTGCCAGCACTGGACAGGGGCGAGGGGAGACCCAGTACTTC. Translating it yields CASTGQGRGETQYF. J is TRBJ2-5 and V is TRBV2, with TRBD1 matching over 9 bases. CDR1 SNHLY and CDR2 FYNNEI come from the germline V gene. V was clipped by 7 bases and J by 5 bases; unmatched bases: 8. The CDR3 is 14 residues long.

This sequence joins TRBV7-9 and TRBJ2-1; perhaps TRBD2 as D (6 bases). The germline gives CDR1 SEHNR, CDR2 FQNEAQ (reference sequence). The CDR3 is made up of 15 amino acids. V was trimmed by 3 bases and J by 4 bases, leaving 13 bases between them. The CDR3 bases are TGTGCCAGCAGCTTCGACAGAGGACTATACAATGAGCAGTTCTTC. Translating it yields CASSFDRGLYNEQFF.

This clone was observed a single time. The sample contains more than one DNA sequence encoding this CDR3. The chain carries TRBV5-1 and TRBJ1-2, with a possible D match to TRBD1 (5 bases). Per the germline V gene, CDR1 is SGHRS and CDR2 is YFSETQ. V lost 4 bases and J 2 bases, leaving 9 bases between the germline ends. The CDR3 contains 13 residues. CDR3 residues: CASSPDSNYGYTF. The CDR3 DNA sequence: TGCGCCAGCAGCCCCGACAGCAACTATGGCTACACCTTC.

V gene TRBV20-1 combines with J gene TRBJ2-3, with D tentatively TRBD1 (6 bases). The CDR3 has 11 amino acids. Trimming took off 6 bases at V and 3 bases at J, with 7 bases between the two ends. Per the germline V gene, CDR1 is DFQATT and CDR2 is SNEGSKA (reference sequence). In DNA, the CDR3 is TGCAGTGCCCAGGGGACAGATACGCAGTATTTT. This translates into CSAQGTDTQYF.

The CDR3 loop is CASSYEGSRNYGYTF. Here the CDR3 DNA reads TGTGCCAGCAGTTATGAGGGCAGTCGTAACTATGGCTACACCTTC. This rearrangement joins TRBV6-2 or TRBV6-3 to TRBJ1-2; no clear D gene. The CDR3 runs 15 residues. CDR1 and CDR2 (germline): MNHEY, SVGEGT. Trimming left V 3 bases short and J 1 base short, with 12 bases between.

V is TRBV9 and J is TRBJ1-6; D is uncertain. Trimming took 4 bases from V and 4 from J, leaving 18 bases between them. Per germline, CDR1 SGDLS and CDR2 YYNGEE. The length of the CDR3 is 17 residues. CDR3 sequence: CASSPHDGRVYNSPLHF. The CDR3 nucleotides read TGTGCCAGCAGCCCTCACGACGGGAGGGTTTATAATTCACCCCTCCACTTT.

The V gene is TRBV10-3, the J gene TRBJ1-5; TRBD1 agrees at 9 bases. The CDR3 sequence is 13 residues long. The germline V gene has CDR1 ENHRY and CDR2 SYGVKD. Trimming took 6 bases from V and 6 from J; bases not matched to a gene: 3. The chain's CDR3 is CAIRGQGGQPQHF. The DNA for the CDR3 is TGTGCCATCAGGGGACAGGGTGGTCAGCCCCAGCATTTT.